The 16 T cell receptor beta chains listed next were all sequenced from one sample in a study of T cells in Graves' hyperthyroidism and ophthalmopathy. Amplification of TCR beta CDR3 regions used RNA as the template. First-round RT-PCR of the TCR CDR3 relied on the HTBI primer set. TCRdb used MiXCR to reprocess the multiplex PCR reads, holding one entry per CDR3 protein. The data contain about 700,000 distinct CDR3 sequences, less than 15% of them singletons. Sequenced material: blood. Receptor source: a woman younger than 30 with Graves' hyperthyroidism.

This chain connects TRBV7-3 to TRBJ1-2; D might be TRBD1 (6 bases). This CDR3 has 15 residues. V was pared by 0 bases and J by 2 bases, with 10 bases between. Germline assignment: CDR1 SGHTA and CDR2 FQGTGA. The CDR3 sequence: CASSLTRTANYGYTF. The CDR3 bases are TGTGCCAGCAGCTTAACTAGGACAGCGAACTATGGCTACACCTTC.

This clonotype showed up just a few times. The V and J genes are TRBV12-3 or TRBV12-4 and TRBJ2-7; the D gene could be TRBD1 or TRBD2 (5 bases each). With 7 bases removed from V and 1 base from J, the gap between germline ends came to 26 bases. The CDR3 consists of 18 residues. CDR3 in amino acids: CASMGGHWPGTESYEQYF. The DNA for the CDR3 is TGTGCCAGCATGGGCGGGCATTGGCCCGGGACGGAGTCCTACGAGCAGTACTTC.

This clonotype turned up a few times. The rearrangement links TRBV7-9 to TRBJ2-2, with TRBD2 as a possible D gene (5 bases). CDR3 length: 15 amino acids. Trimming removed 5 bases at V and 6 bases at J, with 16 bases between. The V gene's germline CDR1 is SEHNR and CDR2 FQNEAQ (reference sequence). Here the CDR3 reads CASSPGGRVAGELFF. CDR3 DNA: TGTGCCAGCAGCCCGGGTGGGAGAGTGGCCGGGGAGCTGTTTTTT. The full variable domain, with the rest looked up from reference TRBV7-9 and TRBJ2-2, is DTGVSQNPRHKITKRGQNVTFRCDPISEHNRLYWYRQTLGQGPEFLTYFQNEAQLEKSRLLSDRFSAERPKGSFSTLEIQRTEQGDSAMYLCASSPGGRVAGELFFGEGSRLTVL.

Many counts were recorded for this clonotype. V gene TRBV2 combines with J gene TRBJ1-3; no clear D. Germline CDR1 SNHLY, CDR2 FYNNEI. CDR3 length: 14 amino acids. V lost 6 bases and J lost 0, with 9 bases in between. The CDR3 loop is CASRVRHSGNTIYF. The CDR3 DNA reads TGTGCCAGCAGGGTCCGCCACTCTGGAAACACCATATATTTT.

This clonotype has a count of ten or more. This chain connects TRBV10-3 to TRBJ2-1; TRBD2 matches 8 bases. The germline V gene encodes CDR1 ENHRY and CDR2 SYGVKD. The V segment lost 3 bases and the J segment 0 bases; nucleotides outside the gene matches: 7. The CDR3 loop spans 17 amino acids. The CDR3 nucleotides read TGTGCCATCAGTGATCGAGGGGCGGGAGGCTCCTACAATGAGCAGTTCTTC. This translates into CAISDRGAGGSYNEQFF.

This clonotype was counted many times. This chain uses TRBV30 with TRBJ2-4; 7 positions match TRBD1. The CDR3 runs to 12 residues. CDR1 is GTSNPN, CDR2 SVGIG, per germline (reference sequence). Losses at the gene ends were 1 base for V and 8 bases for J; bases not matched to a gene: 2. The CDR3 is CAWSDDRDIQYF. DNA for the CDR3: TGTGCCTGGAGTGATGACAGGGACATTCAGTACTTC.

As to this clonotype: It may be a read error: a sequence one base away is much more abundant. The chain combines TRBV20-1 with TRBJ2-7; the D is unclear. Germline lookup yields CDR1 DFQATT and CDR2 SNEGSKA (reference sequence). The CDR3 extends over 13 amino acids. Between the trimmed V and J ends, which lost 4 bases and 7 bases, there was a span of 17 bases. The CDR3 spells CSAKDSRPWEQYF. In DNA form, the CDR3 reads TGCAGTGCTAAAGATTCTCGCCCATGGGAGCAGTACTTC.

This clonotype was seen ten or more times. The chain uses TRBV28 and TRBJ1-1, with 9 bases identical to TRBD1. The CDR3 extends over 13 amino acids. Trimming removed 6 bases from V and 10 bases from J; junction bases left unmatched: 9. Per the germline V gene, CDR1 is MDHEN and CDR2 is SYDVKM. CDR3 loop: CASRRQGGGGAFF. The DNA of the CDR3 is TGTGCCAGCAGACGACAGGGGGGAGGGGGAGCTTTCTTT.

This clonotype was seen many times. The chain couples TRBV13 to TRBJ2-1; D not certain. The length of the CDR3 is 12 residues. V lost 5 bases and J 3 bases, leaving 5 bases between the germline ends. Germline assignment: CDR1 PRHDT and CDR2 FYEKMQ (reference sequence). CDR3 DNA: TGTGCCAGCAGCCATAACTACAATGAGCAGTTCTTC. This codes for CASSHNYNEQFF.

The chain has TRBV4-1 and TRBJ1-1; TRBD1 agrees at 7 bases. The CDR3 consists of 14 residues. Losses at the gene ends were 4 bases for V and 4 bases for J; bases not matched to a gene: 6. Germline CDR1 MGHRA, CDR2 YSYEKL. Here the CDR3 DNA reads TGCGCCAGCAGCCCTATGACAGGGATCACTGAAGCTTTCTTT. It translates to CASSPMTGITEAFF.

About this clonotype itself: A much larger clonotype is one base distant, so this may be a read error. The gene calls are TRBV11-2 and TRBJ2-7; D might be TRBD2 (6 bases). Judging by the DNA end, TRBJ2-1 fits better; the J call may be wrong. Germline V CDR1 and CDR2: SGHAT, FQNNGV. The CDR3 spans 18 residues. The CDR3 reads CASSTPRGVEQHSYEQFF. CDR3 bases: TGTGCCAGCAGCACCCCGCGGGGTGTAGAACAACACTCCTACGAGCAGTTCTTC.

This chain links TRBV5-6 with TRBJ1-1, with D possibly matching TRBD1 (6 bases). With 7 bases removed from V and 1 base from J, the gap between germline ends came to 17 bases. This CDR3 has 15 residues. Germline V lookup: CDR1 SGHDT, CDR2 YYEEEE. The CDR3 DNA sequence: TGTGCCAGCGGATTACAGGGACATGAGAACACTGAAGCTTTCTTT. It encodes CASGLQGHENTEAFF.

This clonotype was counted a few times. The genes are TRBV7-3 and TRBJ2-7; a weak D match, TRBD2 (5 bases). Germline CDR1 reads SGHTA; CDR2 reads FQGTGA. The ends were cut back, 5 bases at V and 5 bases at J, with 16 bases in the middle. The CDR3 sequence is 14 residues long. In DNA, the CDR3 is TGTGCCAGCAGCGCCGGGATTGAAGGCGACGAGCAGTACTTC. Residues: CASSAGIEGDEQYF.

This chain connects TRBV19 to TRBJ2-1; 10 nucleotides align to TRBD2. The J segment lost 2 bases and the V segment lost 6 bases, leaving 7 bases of the junction unmatched. CDR1 LNHDA and CDR2 SQIVND come from the germline V gene (reference sequence). This CDR3 region has 16 residues. The CDR3 DNA reads TGTGCCAGTAGGCTGTTAGCGGGAGGAACCTACAATGAGCAGTTCTTC. Amino acid sequence: CASRLLAGGTYNEQFF.

The chain uses TRBV14 and TRBJ1-1; weak D call: TRBD1 (6 bases). The CDR3 runs to 12 residues. Germline values: CDR1 SGHDN, CDR2 FVKESK. V lost 2 bases and J lost 9, with 10 bases in between. CDR3 coding DNA: TGTGCCAGCAGCCAATTCGGACAGCAAGCTTTCTTT. Its protein is CASSQFGQQAFF.

The rearrangement links TRBV15 to TRBJ1-6; 9 bases are shared with TRBD1. CDR1 LNHNV and CDR2 YYDKDF come from the germline V gene (reference sequence). Trimming took 7 bases from V and 7 from J; bases not matched to a gene: 5. The CDR3 sequence is 14 residues long. The CDR3 bases are TGTGCCACCACCAAGGACAGGGGAAATTCACCCCTCCACTTT. Its protein product is CATTKDRGNSPLHF.